A single sample gave rise to the 21 T cell receptor beta chains below, sequenced in a study of shared clonotypes between healthy human individuals. CD45RO-negative, CCR7-selected cells formed the naive CD8 fraction, which excluded terminally differentiated effector memory CD45RA+ cells. This table comes from immunoSEQ multiplex PCR, and its TCRdb copy is limited to in-frame clones, with some not included. The data contain some 2 million clones, about 95% of them singletons. The sequenced sample consisted of naive CD8+ T cells sorted from blood. The source of these receptors is a young man in good health.

A single count supports this clone. The V gene is TRBV6-1, the J gene TRBJ2-7, with D perhaps matching TRBD1 (6 bases). Trimming took 3 bases from V and 0 from J, leaving 18 bases between them. The germline V gene has CDR1 MNHNS and CDR2 SASEGT. The CDR3 spans 17 residues. The CDR3 DNA follows: TGTGCCAGCAGTGACGCTCGGTGGGGGACATACTCCTACGAGCAGTACTTC. It is translated as CASSDARWGTYSYEQYF.

The gene calls are TRBV5-5 and TRBJ1-4, with a tentative D call TRBD1 (5 bases). The CDR3 has 16 amino acids. Germline V gene sequence: CDR1 SGHKS, CDR2 YYEKEE (reference sequence). V lost 3 bases to trimming and J lost 7 bases, with 19 bases between them. For the CDR3, the DNA is TGTGCCAGCAGCTCCGGACTTGTCCTCGGGGGTGAAAAACTGTTTTTT. Amino acids: CASSSGLVLGGEKLFF.

The chain recombines TRBV11-2 with TRBJ2-1; 8 bases fit TRBD1. The CDR3 spans 15 residues. The germline CDR1 and CDR2 sequences are SGHAT and FQNNGV. J gave up 5 bases and V 5 bases, and 8 bases lay outside the gene matches. CDR3 loop: CASSPGQGTNNEQFF. In nucleotides, the CDR3 is TGTGCCAGCAGCCCTGGACAGGGTACAAACAATGAGCAGTTCTTC.

The chain couples TRBV28 to TRBJ2-5, with 15 bases matching TRBD2. Germline CDR1 is MDHEN and CDR2 is SYDVKM. The CDR3 covers 18 residues. V lost 5 bases to trimming and J lost 4 bases; unmatched junction nucleotides: 11. The DNA for the CDR3 is TGTGCCAGCAGTCTTGGACTAGCGGGGGGGCGGTATTTAGAGACCCAGTACTTC. Translating it yields CASSLGLAGGRYLETQYF.

Points on this clone: At the DNA level, this CDR3 is encoded by other sequences in the same sample as well. The chain is built from TRBV9 and TRBJ2-7; the D gene is possibly TRBD2 (6 bases). The V end was cut by 0 bases, the J end by 3 bases, with 10 bases between. Germline CDR1 SGDLS, CDR2 YYNGEE. This CDR3 has 14 amino acids. The CDR3 coding sequence is TGTGCCAGCAGCGTAGGAGGTAGCGGCTACGAGCAGTACTTC. Protein: CASSVGGSGYEQYF.

This clone was detected once. The chain is built from TRBV6-6 and TRBJ2-1; D is perhaps TRBD2 (6 bases). Trimming removed 6 bases from V and 12 bases from J, with 12 bases in between. The CDR3 spans 11 residues. CDR1 is MNHNY, CDR2 SVGAGI, per germline (reference sequence). CDR3 residues: CASSPERVQFF. The CDR3 DNA reads as TGTGCCAGCAGCCCTGAGCGGGTGCAGTTCTTC.

This chain connects TRBV5-8 to TRBJ1-3; tentatively, D is TRBD1 (5 bases). Per the germline V gene, CDR1 is SGHTS and CDR2 is YDEGEE. Trimming took off 4 bases at V and 0 bases at J, with 11 bases between the two ends. The CDR3 runs 15 residues. The CDR3 sequence is CASSTGPDSGNTIYF. CDR3 in DNA: TGTGCCAGCAGCACGGGGCCCGACTCTGGAAACACCATATATTTT.

This chain uses TRBV7-6 with TRBJ2-1; D gene unclear. The V end lost 8 bases, the J end lost 5 bases, and 16 bases lay between the germline ends. Germline V gene sequence: CDR1 SGHVS, CDR2 FNYEAQ. The CDR3 extends over 14 amino acids. The CDR3 DNA reads as TGTGCCAGCTCGGAAGGATATGGAGACAATGAGCAGTTCTTC. Its protein product is CASSEGYGDNEQFF.

V gene TRBV9 combines with J gene TRBJ2-1; TRBD2 matches at 15 bases. The germline V gene encodes CDR1 SGDLS and CDR2 YYNGEE. This CDR3 has 19 residues. V lost 0 bases, J lost 2 bases, and 6 bases stayed unmatched. CDR3 nucleotide sequence: TGTGCCAGCAGCGTAGGGACTAGCGGGAGGGCCATGGCCTACAATGAGCAGTTCTTC. It yields the protein CASSVGTSGRAMAYNEQFF.

The chain joins TRBV6-4 to TRBJ2-1; 7 bases align to TRBD1. The CDR3 runs 13 residues. The germline gives CDR1 MRHNA, CDR2 SNTAGT. Germline trimming cut 4 bases from V and 8 bases from J; bases unmatched to any gene: 5. CDR3 amino acids: CASSAWTGDEQFF. The DNA for the CDR3 is TGTGCCAGCAGTGCCTGGACAGGCGATGAGCAGTTCTTC.

On this clone: Additional DNA sequences in this sample encode the identical CDR3. This chain joins TRBV2 and TRBJ1-5; 7 bases are a match to TRBD1. J gave up 4 bases and V 3 bases, and 3 bases lay outside the gene matches. There are 14 residues in the CDR3. The germline V gene has CDR1 SNHLY and CDR2 FYNNEI. The CDR3 reads CASSEGDSNQPQHF. In nucleotides, the CDR3 is TGTGCCAGCAGTGAGGGGGACAGTAATCAGCCCCAGCATTTT.

The V call is TRBV13, the J call TRBJ1-2; possible D gene TRBD1, 6 bases. CDR3 length: 15 residues. Germline V gives CDR1 PRHDT, CDR2 FYEKMQ (reference sequence). Between the trimmed V and J ends, which lost 4 bases and 0 bases, there was a span of 12 bases. As DNA, the CDR3 is TGTGCCAGCAGCTCGGGACACCTGGCTAACTATGGCTACACCTTC. Its protein is CASSSGHLANYGYTF.

The chain links TRBV7-2 to TRBJ2-3; 8 bases map to TRBD1. The CDR3 runs 17 residues. Germline loops: CDR1 SGHTA, CDR2 FQGNSA. Trimming at V came to 5 bases and at J to 1 base, leaving 11 bases not matched to a gene. The CDR3 coding sequence is TGTGCCAGCAGCAACCGGGCGGACAGGGTAGGCACAGATACGCAGTATTTT. Protein product: CASSNRADRVGTDTQYF.

The V call is TRBV5-4, the J call TRBJ2-5; 9 bases line up with TRBD1. Germline CDR1 and CDR2: SGHNT and YYREEE (reference sequence). The CDR3 extends over 11 amino acids. In DNA, the CDR3 is TGTACATACAGGGGGCGAGAGACCCAGTACTTC. Its translation is CTYRGRETQYF. Full variable domain (outside the CDR3, taken from reference TRBV5-4 and TRBJ2-5): ETGVTQSPTHLIKTRGQQVTLRCSSQSGHNTVSWYQQALGQGPQFIFQYYREEENGRGNFPPRFSGLQFPNYSSELNVNALELDDSALYLCTYRGRETQYFGPGTRLLVL.

The V and J genes are TRBV4-1 and TRBJ2-7; 10 bases match TRBD1. Germline V gene sequence: CDR1 MGHRA, CDR2 YSYEKL. CDR3 length: 15 residues. With 3 bases clipped from V and 6 bases from J, the junction kept 8 bases outside the gene matches. In nucleotides, the CDR3 is TGCGCCAGCAGCCAGGCCCGACAGGGGGCAAGCGAGCAGTACTTC. Protein: CASSQARQGASEQYF.

The V call is TRBV6-1, the J call TRBJ1-3, with TRBD1 identical over 7 bases. Germline CDR1 reads MNHNS; CDR2 reads SASEGT. V trimming: 6 bases; J trimming: 3 bases; junction bases outside the gene matches: 8. The CDR3 contains 15 residues. The CDR3 reads CASRLGTDFGNTIYF. The DNA for the CDR3 is TGTGCCAGCAGACTCGGGACAGACTTTGGAAACACCATATATTTT.

The chain couples TRBV4-1 to TRBJ2-3; D possibly uses TRBD1 or TRBD2 (6 bases each). Germline V CDR1 and CDR2: MGHRA, YSYEKL. V lost 0 bases to trimming and J lost 6 bases, with 19 bases between them. CDR3 length equals 17 residues. DNA of the CDR3: TGCGCCAGCAGCCAAGACCCCCCCCCAGGGGAGGCGGATACGCAGTATTTT. Residues: CASSQDPPPGEADTQYF.

This chain connects TRBV19 to TRBJ2-7; D is ambiguous. The CDR3 covers 12 residues. V lost 7 bases, J lost 2 bases, and 9 bases lay in between. The germline V gene encodes CDR1 LNHDA and CDR2 SQIVND (reference sequence). CDR3 nucleotide sequence: TGTGCCAGTAATTCCTCCCCCTACGAGCAGTACTTC. The encoded protein is CASNSSPYEQYF.

V usage is TRBV9 and J usage is TRBJ1-1; unclear D gene. The V and J ends lost 4 bases and 4 bases respectively, with 11 bases between them. The CDR3 loop spans 13 amino acids. CDR1 is SGDLS, CDR2 YYNGEE, per germline. In DNA, the CDR3 is TGTGCCAGCAGCCCCAGCGGTAGCACTGAAGCTTTCTTT. Amino acids: CASSPSGSTEAFF.

The chain is built from TRBV10-3 and TRBJ2-1; 7 nucleotides agree with TRBD1. The germline gives CDR1 ENHRY, CDR2 SYGVKD. The CDR3 has 17 residues. The V and J ends lost 4 bases and 0 bases, in that order; junction bases with no gene match: 9. DNA for the CDR3: TGTGCCATCAGTGGATTGGACAGGATAAGCTCCTACAATGAGCAGTTCTTC. Protein product: CAISGLDRISSYNEQFF.

This chain connects TRBV4-3 to TRBJ2-1; D is perhaps TRBD1 or TRBD2 (5 bases each). The CDR3 consists of 16 residues. Trimming cost V 0 bases and J 3 bases, with 12 bases left between them. Germline CDR1 reads LGHNA; CDR2 reads YSLEER. CDR3 protein: CASSQDPGPNYNEQFF. CDR3 sequence (DNA): TGCGCCAGCAGCCAAGATCCGGGACCCAACTACAATGAGCAGTTCTTC.